The text below deals with one TCR beta chain. What it binds is unknown. This entry comes from a study of radiotherapy plus CTLA-4 blockade in lung cancer. On the study more broadly: Objective response rate was 18%; disease control rate, 25% to 35%.

Findings and limits, study-wide: Radiotherapy with ipilimumab was followed by blood expansion of tumor-derived clones.

Patients had chemo-refractory metastatic non-small-cell lung cancer and received focal radiation plus CTLA-4 blockade that used ipilimumab. Repertoires were generated with immunoSEQ multiplex PCR, while TCRdb's copy carries only in-frame clones and drops some. Of tens of thousands of clones listed, roughly 60% were seen once; the top ten hold about a fifth. The sample in question was peripheral blood, obtained from a patient treated with radiotherapy plus ipilimumab. The receptor's source is a human donor with non-small cell lung cancer who had a partial response to radiotherapy plus ipilimumab.

Here the CDR3 reads CASSLATGARNTEAFF. In DNA, the CDR3 is TGTGCCAGCAGCTTAGCCACAGGGGCGCGGAACACTGAAGCTTTCTTT. V gene TRBV7-6 combines with J gene TRBJ1-1, with 7 bases identical to TRBD1. The CDR3 consists of 16 residues. Per germline, CDR1 SGHVS and CDR2 FNYEAQ. With 0 bases clipped from V and 1 base from J, the junction kept 5 bases outside the gene matches.